One and the same sample provided the 14 T cell receptor beta chains below, sequenced in a study of shared clonotypes between healthy human individuals. TCRdb's table, derived via immunoSEQ multiplex PCR, lists solely in-frame clones and lacks some. The table shows more than 1,200,000 clones, with approximately 98.5% occurring only once. What was sequenced was naive CD4+ T cells sorted from blood. The subset: CD45RA+ positively selected. The receptor source for this set is a man aged 30 to 45 in good health.

On this clone: The same CDR3 also results from other DNA sequences found in this sample. The rearrangement links TRBV18 to TRBJ1-3; D uncertain. Trimming removed 1 base at V and 4 bases at J, with 2 bases between. The germline V gene has CDR1 KGHSH and CDR2 LQKENI. This CDR3 has 12 residues. The CDR3 bases are TGTGCCAGCTCACCACGGGGAAACACCATATATTTT. It translates to CASSPRGNTIYF.

For this clone: This sample includes further DNA sequences coding for the same CDR3. V is TRBV5-6 and J is TRBJ2-3, with D hard to call. This CDR3 is 13 amino acids long. Trimming took off 1 base at V and 0 bases at J, with 3 bases between the two ends. The V gene's germline CDR1 is SGHDT and CDR2 YYEEEE. The CDR3 DNA follows: TGTGCCAGCAGCTTGATTAGCACAGATACGCAGTATTTT. Protein: CASSLISTDTQYF.

The rearrangement joins TRBV5-5 to TRBJ1-5, with unresolved D. The CDR3 loop spans 13 amino acids. The V gene lost 4 bases and the J gene lost 5 bases, with 10 bases spanning the gap. Germline CDR1 and CDR2: SGHKS and YYEKEE (reference sequence). DNA for the CDR3: TGTGCCAGCAGCCCGTACACGGATCAGCCCCAGCATTTT. Residues: CASSPYTDQPQHF.

Written as DNA, the CDR3 is TGCGCCAGCAGCCCGATCACCGGGGCCACTGAAGCTTTCTTT. Translating it yields CASSPITGATEAFF. V is TRBV5-1 and J is TRBJ1-1, with a tentative D call TRBD1 (5 bases). Trimming removed 4 bases at V and 4 bases at J, with 14 bases between. CDR1 and CDR2 (germline): SGHRS, YFSETQ. There are 14 residues in the CDR3. Full variable domain (outside the CDR3, taken from reference TRBV5-1 and TRBJ1-1): KAGVTQTPRYLIKTRGQQVTLSCSPISGHRSVSWYQQTPGQGLQFLFEYFSETQRNKGNFPGRFSGRQFSNSRSEMNVSTLELGDSALYLCASSPITGATEAFFGQGTRLTVV.

To note about this clone: At the DNA level, this CDR3 is encoded by other sequences in the same sample as well. This chain connects TRBV5-1 to TRBJ1-4; D possibly corresponds to TRBD1 (5 bases). The ends were cut back, 0 bases at V and 5 bases at J, with 8 bases in the middle. Germline CDR1 SGHRS, CDR2 YFSETQ. CDR3 size: 14 residues. This chain's CDR3 is CASSLAGRNEKLFF. The CDR3 DNA is TGCGCCAGCAGCTTGGCAGGGCGGAATGAAAAACTGTTTTTT.

The V and J genes are TRBV5-1 and TRBJ2-7; TRBD1 or TRBD2 may be the D gene (6 bases each). Germline values: CDR1 SGHRS, CDR2 YFSETQ. Trimming left V 2 bases short and J 6 bases short, with 18 bases between. CDR3 length: 15 residues. Written as DNA, the CDR3 is TGCGCCAGCAGCTTAGGGGGGAGCGGTACGGGCGAGCAGTACTTC. Amino acids: CASSLGGSGTGEQYF.

The V call is TRBV5-1, the J call TRBJ2-3; 8 positions agree with TRBD1. Germline assignment: CDR1 SGHRS and CDR2 YFSETQ. The CDR3 is made up of 15 amino acids. Trimming took 4 bases from V and 3 from J; bases not matched to a gene: 7. The CDR3: CASSHQGAVTDTQYF. CDR3 DNA: TGCGCCAGCAGCCACCAGGGGGCGGTGACAGATACGCAGTATTTT.

The chain has TRBV11-2 and TRBJ2-7; TRBD1 matches 9 bases. The CDR3 contains 15 residues. In germline, CDR1 is SGHAT, CDR2 FQNNGV. Trimming removed 6 bases from V and 3 bases from J; junction bases left unmatched: 9. Here the CDR3 DNA reads TGTGCCAGCAGGCAAACCGGGACAGGGAGCTACGAGCAGTACTTC. Its translation is CASRQTGTGSYEQYF.

The CDR3 protein is CASSHRGIGNQPQHF. For the CDR3, the DNA is TGTGCCAGCAGTCACAGGGGAATAGGCAATCAGCCCCAGCATTTT. This chain links TRBV6-6 with TRBJ1-5, with 7 bases matching TRBD1. J lost 2 bases, V lost 5 bases, and 6 bases had no gene match. This CDR3 is 15 amino acids long. CDR1 MNHNY and CDR2 SVGAGI come from the germline V gene (reference sequence).

This clone was found once. The J gene is TRBJ2-1, the V gene TRBV6-1, with TRBD2 matching over 7 bases. This CDR3 region has 15 residues. Germline CDR1 and CDR2: MNHNS and SASEGT. J lost 7 bases, V lost 0 bases, and 6 bases had no gene match. CDR3 nucleotide sequence: TGTGCCAGCAGTGAAGCGGGAGGGCCTTTTAATGAGCAGTTCTTC. This translates into CASSEAGGPFNEQFF.

This clone has a single count. This chain joins TRBV7-3 and TRBJ1-3; D not certain. Trimming pared 5 bases from V and 0 bases from J, leaving 14 bases between. The CDR3 is 16 amino acids. From germline, CDR1 is SGHTA and CDR2 FQGTGA. In DNA form, the CDR3 reads TGTGCCAGCAGCCAAAGCGCAGGAAGCTCTGGAAACACCATATATTTT. Translating gives CASSQSAGSSGNTIYF. Based on the CDR3 plus reference TRBV7-3 and TRBJ1-3, the full variable domain is GAGVSQTPSNKVTEKGKYVELRCDPISGHTALYWYRQSLGQGPEFLIYFQGTGAADDSGLPNDRFFAVRPEGSVSTLKIQRTERGDSAVYLCASSQSAGSSGNTIYFGEGSWLTVV.

This chain joins TRBV7-9 and TRBJ2-7; D remains ambiguous. Germline CDR1 reads SEHNR; CDR2 reads FQNEAQ (reference sequence). Trimming cost V 5 bases and J 2 bases, with 13 bases left between them. The CDR3 sequence is 14 residues long. The CDR3 DNA reads TGTGCCAGCAGCCTCTCTTCGGTGCCCTACGAGCAGTACTTC. It encodes CASSLSSVPYEQYF.

This chain joins TRBV12-2 and TRBJ1-2. TRBV12-2 is a pseudogene locus. There are 15 residues in the CDR3. CDR3 residues: CASRVGPAPYYGYTF. CDR3 in DNA: TGTGCAAGTCGCGTTGGCCCGGCACCTTACTATGGCTACACCTTC.

About this clone: Additional DNA sequences in this sample encode the identical CDR3. V and J are TRBV9 and TRBJ2-2; maybe TRBD1 (6 bases). Germline V gives CDR1 SGDLS, CDR2 YYNGEE. V was clipped by 0 bases and J by 5 bases, with 11 bases between them. The CDR3 totals 15 residues. The CDR3 loop reads CASSVVQGGTGELFF. DNA for the CDR3: TGTGCCAGCAGCGTAGTACAGGGTGGAACCGGGGAGCTGTTTTTT.